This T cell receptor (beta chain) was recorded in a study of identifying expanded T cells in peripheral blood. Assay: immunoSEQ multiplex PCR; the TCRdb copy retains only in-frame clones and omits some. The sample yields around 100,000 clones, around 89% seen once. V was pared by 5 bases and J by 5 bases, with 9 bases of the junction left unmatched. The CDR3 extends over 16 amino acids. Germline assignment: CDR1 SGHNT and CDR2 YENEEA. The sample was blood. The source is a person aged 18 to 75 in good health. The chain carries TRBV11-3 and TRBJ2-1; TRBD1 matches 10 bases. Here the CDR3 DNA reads TGTGCCAGCAGCAAGGTCTCGGGACAGGGGAACAATGAGCAGTTCTTC. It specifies CASSKVSGQGNNEQFF.